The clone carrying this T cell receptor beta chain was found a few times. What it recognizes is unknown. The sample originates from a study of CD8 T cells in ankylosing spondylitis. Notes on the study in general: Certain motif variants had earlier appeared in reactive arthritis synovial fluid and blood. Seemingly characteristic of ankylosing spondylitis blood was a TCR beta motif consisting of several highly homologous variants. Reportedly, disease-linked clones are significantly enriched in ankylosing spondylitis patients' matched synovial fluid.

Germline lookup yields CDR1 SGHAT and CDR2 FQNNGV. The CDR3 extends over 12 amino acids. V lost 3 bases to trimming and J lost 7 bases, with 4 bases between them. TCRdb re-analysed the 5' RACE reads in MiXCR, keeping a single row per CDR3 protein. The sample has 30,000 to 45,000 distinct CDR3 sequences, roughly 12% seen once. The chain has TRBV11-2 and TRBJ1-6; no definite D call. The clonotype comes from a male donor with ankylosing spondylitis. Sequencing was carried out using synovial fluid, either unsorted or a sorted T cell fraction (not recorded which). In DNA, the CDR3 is TGTGCCAGCAGCTTGGGGAATTCACCCCTCCACTTT. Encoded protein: CASSLGNSPLHF.